This T cell receptor (beta chain) was identified in a study of blood T cell repertoires in COVID-19. Study background: Specimens from acute and convalescent COVID-19 originated in the United States, Italy and Spain. T cells, B-cell-depleted T cells, or PBMCs provided the cDNA or gDNA that served as material.

Per the authors' pipeline: Estimates of nucleated cell counts were drawn from the amplification of reference gene primers. Using immunoSEQ multiplex PCR, the repertoire was profiled, and TCRdb retains in-frame clones only, with some absent. That table furnishes V, J and clone size, whereas the DNA furnished D and trimming. The sample yields about 280,000 clones, 86% seen once. This CDR3 has 15 amino acids. The V gene end was trimmed by 1 base and the J gene end by 9 bases; junction bases not matched to a gene: 6. Looked up from germline, CDR1 is LNHNV and CDR2 is YYDKDF (reference sequence). The chain couples TRBV15 to TRBJ1-5; 10 bases match TRBD1. Sequenced sample: peripheral blood. This TCR derives from a woman younger than 45 with active or convalescent COVID-19. The CDR3 loop is CATSRGRDRGTPQHF. In DNA form, the CDR3 reads TGTGCCACCAGCAGAGGAAGGGACAGGGGCACGCCCCAGCATTTT. Looking up the rest from reference TRBV15 and TRBJ1-5 gives the full variable domain: DAMVIQNPRYQVTQFGKPVTLSCSQTLNHNVMYWYQQKSSQAPKLLFHYYDKDFNNEADTPDNFQSRRPNTSFCFLDIRSPGLGDTAMYLCATSRGRDRGTPQHFGDGTRLSIL.